This T cell receptor (beta chain) was found in a study of blood T cell repertoires in COVID-19. Study-wide context: COVID-19 samples, acute and convalescent, were from the United States, Italy and Spain.

This clone was seen only a few times. Original methodology: It was from reference gene primer amplification that nucleated cell counts were estimated. The table came from immunoSEQ multiplex PCR; TCRdb's copy has only in-frame clones and leaves some out. The DNA gave D and trimming, while V, J and clone size come from that table. The data show around 30,000 clones, around 90% seen once. The V gene end was trimmed by 3 bases and the J gene end by 7 bases; junction bases not matched to a gene: 3. Germline CDR1 and CDR2: LNHDA and SQIVND (reference sequence). The CDR3 is 13 residues long. This TCR was sampled from a man between 60 and 75 years old with active COVID-19. Input material: peripheral blood. The chain carries TRBV19 and TRBJ2-1; 7 nucleotides line up with TRBD2. The CDR3 is CASSMSGGNEQFF. Here the CDR3 DNA reads TGTGCCAGTAGTATGTCCGGGGGGAATGAGCAGTTCTTC.